This T cell receptor (beta chain) was retrieved from a study of cytomegalovirus exposure and HLA in healthy donors. The study's findings and limits: The investigators catalogued 150 to 200 TCR beta chains as cytomegalovirus-associated.

Germline V gene sequence: CDR1 MNHEY, CDR2 SMNVEV (reference sequence). The CDR3 extends over 13 amino acids. The V end was cut by 3 bases, the J end by 4 bases, with 9 bases between. Details on this clone: The antigen is unknown.

PCR was performed using 60 Vbeta and 13 Jbeta primers. TCRdb's table, derived via immunoSEQ multiplex PCR, lists solely in-frame clones and lacks some. This table holds 200,000 or so clones, 65% to 80% found once. What was sequenced was PBMCs. The genes are TRBV27 and TRBJ1-1, with D maybe TRBD1 (5 bases). The receptor comes from a man in his forties or fifties in good health and CMV-seronegative. CDR3 in amino acids: CASSFRGGTEAFF. CDR3 nucleotide sequence: TGTGCCAGCAGTTTCCGGGGGGGCACTGAAGCTTTCTTT.